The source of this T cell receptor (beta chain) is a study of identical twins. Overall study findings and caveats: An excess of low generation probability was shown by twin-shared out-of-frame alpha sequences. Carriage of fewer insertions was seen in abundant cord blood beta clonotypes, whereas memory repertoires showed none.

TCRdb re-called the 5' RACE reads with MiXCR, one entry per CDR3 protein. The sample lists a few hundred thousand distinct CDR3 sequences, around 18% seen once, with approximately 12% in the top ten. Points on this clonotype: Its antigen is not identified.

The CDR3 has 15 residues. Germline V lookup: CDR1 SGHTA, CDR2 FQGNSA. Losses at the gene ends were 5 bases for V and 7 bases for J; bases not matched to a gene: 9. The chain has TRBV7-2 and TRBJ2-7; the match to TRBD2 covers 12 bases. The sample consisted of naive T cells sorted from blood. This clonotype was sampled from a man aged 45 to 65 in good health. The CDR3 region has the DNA TGTGCCAGCAGCAAGCGACTAGCGGGAGAAAGGGAGCAGTACTTC. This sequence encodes CASSKRLAGEREQYF.